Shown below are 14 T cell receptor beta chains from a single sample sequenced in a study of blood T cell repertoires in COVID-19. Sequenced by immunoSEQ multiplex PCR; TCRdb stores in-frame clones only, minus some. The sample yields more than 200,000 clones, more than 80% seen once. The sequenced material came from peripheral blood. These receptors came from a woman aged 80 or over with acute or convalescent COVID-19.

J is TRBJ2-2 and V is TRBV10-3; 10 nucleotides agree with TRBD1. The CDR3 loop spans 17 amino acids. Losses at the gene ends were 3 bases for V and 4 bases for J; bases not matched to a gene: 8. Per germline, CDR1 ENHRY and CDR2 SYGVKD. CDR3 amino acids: CAISEWDRGSGTGELFF. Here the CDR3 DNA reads TGTGCCATCAGTGAATGGGACAGGGGATCGGGCACCGGGGAGCTGTTTTTT.

CDR3 DNA sequence: TGTGCCAGCAGCGGACAGGGGATATATGGCTACACCTTC. It yields the protein CASSGQGIYGYTF. The J gene is TRBJ1-2, the V gene TRBV11-2; 9 nucleotides match TRBD1. Germline CDR1 and CDR2: SGHAT and FQNNGV. This CDR3 comprises 13 residues. V lost 5 bases to trimming and J lost 5 bases; unmatched junction nucleotides: 3.

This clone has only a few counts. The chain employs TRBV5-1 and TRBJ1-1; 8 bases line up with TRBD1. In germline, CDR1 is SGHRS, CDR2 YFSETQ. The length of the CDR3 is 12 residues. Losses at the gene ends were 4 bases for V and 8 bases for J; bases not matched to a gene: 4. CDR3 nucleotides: TGCGCCAGCAGCAGCGACAGGGGAGAAGCTTTCTTT. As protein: CASSSDRGEAFF.

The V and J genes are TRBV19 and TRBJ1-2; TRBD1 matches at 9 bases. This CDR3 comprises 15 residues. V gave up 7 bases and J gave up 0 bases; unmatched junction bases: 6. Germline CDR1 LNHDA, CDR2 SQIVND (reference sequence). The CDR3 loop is CASKQGASPNYGYTF. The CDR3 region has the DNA TGTGCCAGTAAACAGGGGGCGTCCCCTAACTATGGCTACACCTTC.

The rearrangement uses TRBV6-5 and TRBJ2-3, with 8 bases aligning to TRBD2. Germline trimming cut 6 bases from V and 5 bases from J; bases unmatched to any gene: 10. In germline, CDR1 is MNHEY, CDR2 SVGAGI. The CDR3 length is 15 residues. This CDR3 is CASSPRGGQGDTQYF. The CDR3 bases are TGTGCCAGCAGCCCACGGGGGGGCCAGGGAGATACGCAGTATTTT.

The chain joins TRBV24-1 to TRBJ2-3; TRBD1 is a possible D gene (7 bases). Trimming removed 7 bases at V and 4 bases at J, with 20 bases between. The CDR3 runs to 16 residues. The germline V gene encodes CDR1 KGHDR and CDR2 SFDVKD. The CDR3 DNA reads TGTGCCACCAGGGGGGACTCCCGAGGGGGCGCAGATACGCAGTATTTT. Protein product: CATRGDSRGGADTQYF.

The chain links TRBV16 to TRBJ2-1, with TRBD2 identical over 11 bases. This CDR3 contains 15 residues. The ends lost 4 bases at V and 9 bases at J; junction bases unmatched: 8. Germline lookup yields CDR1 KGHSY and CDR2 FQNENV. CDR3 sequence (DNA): TGTGCCAGCAGCCCGACTAGCGGGATGTTAGGTGAGCAGTTCTTC. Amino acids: CASSPTSGMLGEQFF.

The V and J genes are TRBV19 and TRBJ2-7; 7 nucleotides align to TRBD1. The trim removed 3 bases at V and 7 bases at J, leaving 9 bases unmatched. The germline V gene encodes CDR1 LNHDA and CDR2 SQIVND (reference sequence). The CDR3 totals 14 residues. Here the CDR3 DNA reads TGTGCCAGTAGTATCGGGGTCGGGACAGATGAGCAGTACTTC. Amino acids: CASSIGVGTDEQYF.

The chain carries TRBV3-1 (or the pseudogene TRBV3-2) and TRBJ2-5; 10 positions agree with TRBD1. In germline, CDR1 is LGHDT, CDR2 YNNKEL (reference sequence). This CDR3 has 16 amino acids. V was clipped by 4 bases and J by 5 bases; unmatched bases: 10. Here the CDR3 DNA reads TGTGCCAGCAGCCCCCTCTGGGGACAGGGGAAGGAGACCCAGTACTTC. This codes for CASSPLWGQGKETQYF.

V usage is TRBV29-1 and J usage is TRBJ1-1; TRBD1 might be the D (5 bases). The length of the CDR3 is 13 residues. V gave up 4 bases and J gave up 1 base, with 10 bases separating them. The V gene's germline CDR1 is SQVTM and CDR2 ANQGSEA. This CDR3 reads CSVALGGNTEAFF. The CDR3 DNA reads TGCAGCGTTGCCTTGGGGGGGAACACTGAAGCTTTCTTT.

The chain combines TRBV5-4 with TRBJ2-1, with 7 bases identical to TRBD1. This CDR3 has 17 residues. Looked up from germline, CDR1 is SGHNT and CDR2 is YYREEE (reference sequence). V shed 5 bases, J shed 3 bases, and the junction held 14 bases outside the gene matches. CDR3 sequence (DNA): TGTGCCAGCAGTCCTCCTAACGGACAGGTAAACTACAATGAGCAGTTCTTC. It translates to CASSPPNGQVNYNEQFF.

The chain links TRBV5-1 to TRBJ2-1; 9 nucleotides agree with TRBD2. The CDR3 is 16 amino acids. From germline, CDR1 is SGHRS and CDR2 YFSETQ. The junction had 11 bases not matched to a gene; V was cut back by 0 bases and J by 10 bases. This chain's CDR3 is CASSLELGLATYEQFF. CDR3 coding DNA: TGCGCCAGCAGCTTGGAGTTGGGACTAGCTACGTACGAGCAGTTCTTC.

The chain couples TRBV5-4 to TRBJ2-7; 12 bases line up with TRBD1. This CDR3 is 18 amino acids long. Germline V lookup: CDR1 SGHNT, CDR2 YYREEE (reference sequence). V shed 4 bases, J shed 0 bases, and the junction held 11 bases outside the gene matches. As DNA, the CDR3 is TGTGCCAGCAGCGGCCGGGACAGGGGGCTTCGAGGCTCCTACGAGCAGTACTTC. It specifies CASSGRDRGLRGSYEQYF. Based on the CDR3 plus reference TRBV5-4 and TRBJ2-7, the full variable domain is ETGVTQSPTHLIKTRGQQVTLRCSSQSGHNTVSWYQQALGQGPQFIFQYYREEENGRGNFPPRFSGLQFPNYSSELNVNALELDDSALYLCASSGRDRGLRGSYEQYFGPGTRLTVT.

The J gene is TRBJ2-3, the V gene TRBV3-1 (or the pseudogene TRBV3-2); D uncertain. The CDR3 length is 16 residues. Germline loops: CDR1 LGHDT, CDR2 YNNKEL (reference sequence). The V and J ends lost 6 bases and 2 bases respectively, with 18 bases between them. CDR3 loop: CASSKRPGAYTDTQYF. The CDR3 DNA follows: TGTGCCAGCAGTAAACGGCCCGGAGCATACACAGATACGCAGTATTTT.